This TCR beta chain emerged from a study of cytomegalovirus exposure and HLA in healthy donors. Background on the study: The 90 to 150 validation repertoires used the same platform as the roughly 610 first-cohort repertoires, a later analysis reported.

Study-level results: Reported performance of the classifier showed diagnosis of cytomegalovirus status with high specificity and sensitivity. The CMV antigen specificity of three CMV-associated chains was confirmed through in vitro analysis. Cytomegalovirus-associated status was assigned to around 160 TCR beta chains.

Repertoires were generated with immunoSEQ multiplex PCR, while TCRdb's copy carries only in-frame clones and drops some. The sample records 130,000 or so clones, over 80% being singletons. A remark on this clone: Its antigen is not identified.

With 2 bases clipped from V and 6 bases from J, the junction kept 10 bases outside the gene matches. Germline CDR1 SEHNR, CDR2 FQNEAQ (reference sequence). There are 17 residues in the CDR3. The sequence derives from a woman aged 30 to 39 in good health and CMV-seropositive. This rearrangement joins TRBV7-9 to TRBJ2-3; 11 nucleotides align to TRBD2. The specimen sequenced was PBMCs. The CDR3 region is CASSLIAGGPSGDTQYF. CDR3 coding DNA: TGTGCCAGCAGCTTAATAGCGGGAGGGCCCTCGGGTGATACGCAGTATTTT.